The 20 T cell receptor beta chains reported below all come from one sample, sequenced in a study of blood T cells in healthy people across ages. A sample-barcoded 5' primer and a J-beta primer mix were used in a second PCR of roughly 7 to 11 cycles. TCRdb reanalysed the 5' RACE reads using MiXCR and keeps one entry per CDR3 protein. Among roughly 800,000 distinct CDR3 sequences listed, 58% were seen once. The specimen sequenced was blood. All receptors derive from a man aged 25-40 years in good health.

The rearrangement joins TRBV7-8 to TRBJ2-3; D possibly uses TRBD1 or TRBD2 (5 bases each). This CDR3 contains 15 residues. The V end was cut by 5 bases, the J end by 4 bases, with 16 bases between. Germline CDR1 reads SGHVS; CDR2 reads FQNEAQ. The CDR3 DNA is TGTGCCAGCAGCCCCGTAGGGGAGATTGCAGATACGCAGTATTTT. Translating gives CASSPVGEIADTQYF.

The V gene is TRBV6-1, the J gene TRBJ2-7, with 10 bases fitting TRBD2. CDR1 is MNHNS, CDR2 SASEGT, per germline. CDR3 length: 17 residues. The junction had 12 bases not matched to a gene; V was cut back by 5 bases and J by 2 bases. In nucleotides, the CDR3 is TGTGCCAGCAGTCCCGCCCTTCTGCTAGCGGGGGCCTACGAGCAGTACTTC. Translation gives CASSPALLLAGAYEQYF.

This clonotype came up a few times. Here the CDR3 DNA reads TGTGCCAGCAGCTTCGAGAGAAGCTCCTACGAGCAGTACTTC. Its protein product is CASSFERSSYEQYF. J is TRBJ2-7 and V is TRBV7-2; no clear D. Looked up from germline, CDR1 is SGHTA and CDR2 is FQGNSA. The CDR3 loop spans 14 amino acids. V was shortened by 3 bases and J by 0 bases, with 9 bases between the two germline ends.

The V gene is TRBV4-2, the J gene TRBJ2-1; 9 positions match TRBD1. Trimming at V came to 0 bases and at J to 4 bases, leaving 4 bases not matched to a gene. The CDR3 is made up of 16 amino acids. The germline V gene has CDR1 LGHNA and CDR2 YNFKEQ. CDR3 sequence (DNA): TGTGCCAGCAGCCAAGAGGTGGGGACAGGGTACAATGAGCAGTTCTTC. Its protein product is CASSQEVGTGYNEQFF.

This clonotype has just one count. V usage is TRBV7-8 and J usage is TRBJ2-5; 8 nucleotides agree with TRBD2. The CDR3 extends over 17 amino acids. The junction had 16 bases not matched to a gene; V was cut back by 8 bases and J by 2 bases. Germline lookup yields CDR1 SGHVS and CDR2 FQNEAQ. The CDR3 spells CASYPLRFERGQETQYF. CDR3 nucleotide sequence: TGTGCCAGCTACCCCCTTAGGTTTGAGCGGGGGCAAGAGACCCAGTACTTC.

The J gene is TRBJ2-3, the V gene TRBV20-1; no clear D. CDR1 DFQATT and CDR2 SNEGSKA come from the germline V gene (reference sequence). The CDR3 length is 14 residues. Trimming shortened V by 4 bases and J by 4 bases, and 15 bases separated the two germline ends. CDR3: CSAIVETQADTQYF. The CDR3 nucleotides read TGCAGTGCTATTGTGGAGACTCAAGCAGATACGCAGTATTTT.

The gene calls are TRBV7-2 and TRBJ2-1; D may be TRBD2 (6 bases). The CDR3 has 13 residues. Looked up from germline, CDR1 is SGHTA and CDR2 is FQGNSA. With 6 bases removed from V and 8 bases from J, the gap between germline ends came to 14 bases. CDR3 loop: CASRFGGGDEQFF. CDR3 DNA sequence: TGTGCCAGCAGGTTTGGGGGAGGCGATGAGCAGTTCTTC.

The J gene is TRBJ2-1, the V gene TRBV6-2 or TRBV6-3, with TRBD2 identical over 10 bases. J lost 7 bases, V lost 6 bases, and 6 bases had no gene match. CDR1 and CDR2 (germline): MNHEY, SVGEGT. The CDR3 extends over 14 amino acids. The CDR3 reads CASRPTSGSNEQFF. The CDR3 DNA follows: TGTGCCAGCAGGCCGACTAGCGGGTCGAATGAGCAGTTCTTC.

Many counts were recorded for this clonotype. The CDR3 nucleotides are TGTGCCAGCAGCTCGGACAGGGCCCCTATTCAGCCCCAGCATTTT. The encoded protein is CASSSDRAPIQPQHF. The genes are TRBV6-2 or TRBV6-3 and TRBJ1-5; 8 positions agree with TRBD1. V dropped 6 bases and J dropped 6; count of bases not matched to a gene: 10. Germline V CDR1 and CDR2: MNHEY, SVGEGT. This CDR3 contains 15 residues.

J is TRBJ1-2 and V is TRBV7-2, with a possible D match to TRBD1 (5 bases). The CDR3 contains 15 residues. V was pared by 3 bases and J by 0 bases, with 11 bases between. Looked up from germline, CDR1 is SGHTA and CDR2 is FQGNSA. The CDR3, as DNA: TGTGCCAGCAGCTTCCTTGGGGGGGCTAACTATGGCTACACCTTC. It codes for CASSFLGGANYGYTF.

The V gene is TRBV15, the J gene TRBJ2-1; no firm D call. The CDR3 contains 14 residues. Trimming took 0 bases from V and 0 from J, leaving 3 bases between them. Germline V gives CDR1 LNHNV, CDR2 YYDKDF (reference sequence). The CDR3 DNA reads as TGTGCCACCAGCAGAGAGACCTCCTACAATGAGCAGTTCTTC. Protein: CATSRETSYNEQFF. Filled out from reference TRBV15 and TRBJ2-1, the complete variable domain reads DAMVIQNPRYQVTQFGKPVTLSCSQTLNHNVMYWYQQKSSQAPKLLFHYYDKDFNNEADTPDNFQSRRPNTSFCFLDIRSPGLGDTAMYLCATSRETSYNEQFFGPGTRLTVL.

The chain joins TRBV10-3 to TRBJ2-3; TRBD2 matches 11 bases. This CDR3 contains 14 residues. CDR1 is ENHRY and CDR2 is SYGVKD in the germline V gene. The V segment lost 6 bases and the J segment 6 bases; nucleotides outside the gene matches: 5. The CDR3 sequence: CAIRTGTSGDTQYF. CDR3 nucleotide sequence: TGTGCCATCAGAACCGGGACTAGCGGTGATACGCAGTATTTT.

This sequence joins TRBV5-1 and TRBJ2-1; TRBD2 aligns across 12 bases. The CDR3 has 16 amino acids. Germline CDR1 and CDR2: SGHRS and YFSETQ. V was pared by 4 bases and J by 8 bases, with 10 bases of the junction left unmatched. CDR3 sequence (DNA): TGCGCCAGCAGCGCCCTACTAGCGGGGGGACGGTATGAGCAGTTCTTC. It encodes CASSALLAGGRYEQFF.

There are a few counts of this clonotype. V and J are TRBV6-5 and TRBJ1-4; D uncertain. V lost 5 bases and J 8 bases, leaving 9 bases between the germline ends. Germline CDR1 reads MNHEY; CDR2 reads SVGAGI. The CDR3 contains 12 residues. CDR3 sequence (DNA): TGTGCCAGCAGTCCGGTAGGCGAAAAACTGTTTTTT. Encoded protein: CASSPVGEKLFF.

The chain links TRBV6-5 to TRBJ2-7, with 10 bases lining up with TRBD2. Germline CDR1 and CDR2: MNHEY and SVGAGI. The CDR3 contains 14 residues. V shed 7 bases and J 1 base; nucleotides not matched to a gene: 4. CDR3 residues: CASTRTSGSYEQYF. The CDR3, as DNA: TGTGCCAGCACCAGGACTAGCGGTTCCTACGAGCAGTACTTC.

The chain has TRBV12-3 or TRBV12-4 and TRBJ1-5; the match to TRBD1 covers 11 bases. The CDR3 runs to 16 residues. The ends lost 5 bases at V and 7 bases at J; junction bases unmatched: 10. The DNA of the CDR3 is TGTGCCAGCAGTCGGACAGGGGGCGAGTTTGACCAGCCCCAGCATTTT. Residues: CASSRTGGEFDQPQHF.

The chain uses TRBV12-3 or TRBV12-4 and TRBJ2-7, with 8 bases that match TRBD1. V was clipped by 6 bases and J by 5 bases; unmatched bases: 3. This CDR3 region has 12 residues. The CDR3 sequence is CASRGTGHEQYF. The CDR3 nucleotides are TGTGCCAGCAGGGGGACAGGTCACGAGCAGTACTTC.

The rearrangement links TRBV4-3 to TRBJ2-7; the D is unclear. The end of the DNA is better explained by TRBJ2-5, so the J call may be wrong. Germline V gene sequence: CDR1 LGHNA, CDR2 YSLEER. The CDR3 has 15 residues. The CDR3 spells CASSQEILAQETQYF. The CDR3 DNA reads as TGCGCCAGCAGCCAAGAAATTCTGGCACAAGAGACCCAGTACTTC.

This rearrangement joins TRBV30 to TRBJ2-5; the match to TRBD1 covers 8 bases. TRBJ2-7 matches the DNA end more closely, so the J call is doubtful. In germline, CDR1 is GTSNPN, CDR2 SVGIG (reference sequence). CDR3 size: 13 residues. The CDR3 sequence is CAWSTGGLYEQYF. CDR3 coding DNA: TGTGCCTGGAGCACAGGGGGGTTATACGAGCAGTACTTC.

This chain uses TRBV6-5 with TRBJ2-5; D possibly uses TRBD1 or TRBD2 (5 bases each). Per the germline V gene, CDR1 is MNHEY and CDR2 is SVGAGI. CDR3 length equals 14 residues. Between the trimmed V and J ends, which lost 0 bases and 7 bases, there was a span of 12 bases. CDR3 sequence (DNA): TGTGCCAGCAGTTACTCGGGCCCTGGGGGGACCCAGTACTTC. It encodes CASSYSGPGGTQYF.